The present T cell receptor (beta chain) was sequenced within a study of T cell changes during pregnancy in multiple sclerosis. TCRdb's copy holds only in-frame clones and misses some; the assay was immunoSEQ multiplex PCR. The sample comprises about 97,000 clones, about 90% of which are singletons, and approximately 3.4% rests with the top ten. This CDR3 spans 13 amino acids. CDR1 and CDR2 from the germline V gene are SNHLY and FYNNEI. Trimming left V 8 bases short and J 4 bases short, with 12 bases between. V usage is TRBV2 and J usage is TRBJ1-5; D is ambiguous. The sequence came from a female donor with multiple sclerosis, enrolled in a pregnancy study. Sequenced here: peripheral blood, sampled in the second trimester of pregnancy. The DNA of the CDR3 is TGTGCCAGCGTGGAGGCGAGTAATCAGCCCCAGCATTTT. This translates into CASVEASNQPQHF.